This record looks at one T cell receptor beta chain sequence and its context. An end of the junction does not agree with germline; a read error may underlie this. This CDR3 comprises 16 residues. In germline, CDR1 is MNHEY, CDR2 SVGAGI. These data come from a study of tumor-infiltrating lymphocytes in primary liver carcinoma. The researchers produced TCR beta cDNA from around 500 ng total RNA with a constant-region primer. Sequencing libraries for TCR beta derived from three nested multiplex PCR rounds that used slightly modified ARM-PCR. PCR rounds one and two used TRBV1-TRBV30 forward primers with a C-beta reverse primer for roughly 10 cycles each. TCRdb re-called the multiplex PCR reads with MiXCR, one entry per CDR3 protein. The sample lists 100,000 to 150,000 distinct CDR3 sequences, approximately 64% seen once, with 7% to 10% in the top ten. Each 20-30 mg portion of unsorted bulk tissue served as the source for co-extraction of RNA and DNA.

The V and J genes are TRBV6-5 and TRBJ2-7, with TRBD1 matching 10 bases. The sample consisted of liver tumor tissue from sampling region 3. As for subset: tumor region T3, left-lateral pole. The receptor was isolated from a woman aged 55-70 years with primary liver carcinoma and hepatitis B virus infection. CDR3 nucleotides: TGTACCAGCAGTTCCCCACCGGGACAGGGGTCTTACGAGCAGTACTTC. Amino acid sequence: CTSSSPPGQGSYEQYF.